This entry lists 7 T cell receptor beta chains sequenced from one sample in a study of T cell clonotyping in hematopoietic cell transplantation. Clones were sequenced by immunoSEQ multiplex PCR, and TCRdb holds only the in-frame ones, with some missing. Seen here are around 4,600 clones, around 79% observed once, and the top ten hold under 30%. This specimen consisted of peripheral blood mononuclear cells, obtained 100 days after allogeneic stem cell transplant. These receptor sequences come from a female patient aged 50-59 years who had an allogeneic stem cell transplant from an unrelated donor, so the T cells may come from the graft donor. Some clones in this sample may be carry-over from other donors' samples.

This chain connects TRBV6-6 to TRBJ1-5; D is unclear. Germline CDR1 MNHNY, CDR2 SVGAGI (reference sequence). The germline V and J ends were trimmed by 5 bases and 7 bases, with 21 bases remaining between them. The length of the CDR3 is 16 residues. The CDR3 DNA is TGTGCCAGCAGTATCGGCCTAGGGAGTGCGTGGCAGCCCCAGCATTTT. As protein: CASSIGLGSAWQPQHF.

This clone was counted a few times. The chain recombines TRBV2 with TRBJ1-5; D is possibly TRBD1 (5 bases). The CDR3 is 13 residues long. Trimming left V 8 bases short and J 4 bases short, with 12 bases between. The germline V gene has CDR1 SNHLY and CDR2 FYNNEI. CDR3 sequence (DNA): TGTGCCAGCCGGCGGGGGAGGAATCAGCCCCAGCATTTT. This translates into CASRRGRNQPQHF.

The chain employs TRBV28 and TRBJ2-7, with D possibly being TRBD1 (6 bases). This CDR3 is built from 12 residues. The V gene's germline CDR1 is MDHEN and CDR2 SYDVKM. Here the CDR3 DNA reads TGTGTATCAACTGGGGGCGGGTACGAGCAGTACTTC. This codes for CVSTGGGYEQYF.

J is TRBJ1-2 and V is TRBV28, with D possibly being TRBD1 (6 bases). This CDR3 has 13 residues. Deletions cut 6 bases from V and 7 bases from J, with 15 bases between. In germline, CDR1 is MDHEN, CDR2 SYDVKM. CDR3 sequence (DNA): TGTGCCAGCAGGTCAACAGGGCTCGGTGGCTACACCTTC. This codes for CASRSTGLGGYTF.

The V call is TRBV15, the J call TRBJ1-1; D is possibly TRBD1 (6 bases). CDR3 length equals 16 residues. V shed 3 bases and J shed 1 base, with 15 bases lying between them. The germline V gene has CDR1 LNHNV and CDR2 YYDKDF (reference sequence). Here the CDR3 reads CATSRGWGASNTEAFF. DNA of the CDR3: TGTGCCACCAGCAGGGGATGGGGGGCATCGAACACTGAAGCTTTCTTT.

The chain links TRBV6-5 to TRBJ2-7; D is perhaps TRBD2 (5 bases). Trimming pared 6 bases from V and 0 bases from J, leaving 15 bases between. The CDR3 contains 15 residues. CDR1 is MNHEY and CDR2 is SVGAGI in the germline V gene. The CDR3 here is CASSPLAGGSYEQYF. CDR3 DNA: TGTGCCAGCAGCCCCCTCGCAGGAGGCTCCTACGAGCAGTACTTC.

CDR3 nucleotide sequence: TGTGCCAGCTCACCTGACAGGGACACCGGGGAGCTGTTTTTT. This translates into CASSPDRDTGELFF. V and J are TRBV18 and TRBJ2-2; 7 nucleotides match TRBD1. The germline gives CDR1 KGHSH, CDR2 LQKENI. V dropped 3 bases and J dropped 3; count of bases not matched to a gene: 1. There are 14 residues in the CDR3. Based on the CDR3 plus reference TRBV18 and TRBJ2-2, the full variable domain is NAGVMQNPRHLVRRRGQEARLRCSPMKGHSHVYWYRQLPEEGLKFMVYLQKENIIDESGMPKERFSAEFPKEGPSILRIQQVVRGDSAAYFCASSPDRDTGELFFGEGSRLTVL.